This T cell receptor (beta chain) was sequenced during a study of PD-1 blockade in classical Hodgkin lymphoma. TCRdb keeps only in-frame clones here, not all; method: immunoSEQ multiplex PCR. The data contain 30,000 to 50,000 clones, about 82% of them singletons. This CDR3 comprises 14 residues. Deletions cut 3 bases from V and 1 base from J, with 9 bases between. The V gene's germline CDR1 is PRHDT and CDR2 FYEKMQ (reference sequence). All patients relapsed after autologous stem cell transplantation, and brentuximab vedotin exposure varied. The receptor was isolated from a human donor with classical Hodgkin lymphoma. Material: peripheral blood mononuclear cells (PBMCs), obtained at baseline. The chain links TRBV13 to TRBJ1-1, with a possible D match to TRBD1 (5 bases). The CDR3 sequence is CASSLGPSNTEAFF. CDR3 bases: TGTGCCAGCAGCTTGGGACCTTCGAACACTGAAGCTTTCTTT.